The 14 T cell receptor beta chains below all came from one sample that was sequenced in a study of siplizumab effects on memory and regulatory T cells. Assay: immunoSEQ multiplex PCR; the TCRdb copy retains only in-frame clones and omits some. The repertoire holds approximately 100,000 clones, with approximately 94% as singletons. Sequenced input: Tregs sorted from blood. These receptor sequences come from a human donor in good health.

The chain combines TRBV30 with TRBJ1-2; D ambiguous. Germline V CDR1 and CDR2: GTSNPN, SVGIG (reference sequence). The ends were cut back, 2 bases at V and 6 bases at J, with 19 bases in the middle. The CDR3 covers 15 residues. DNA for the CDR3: TGTGCCTGGAGTTTTAACCTCGTCGGGGTTGATGGCTACACCTTC. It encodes CAWSFNLVGVDGYTF.

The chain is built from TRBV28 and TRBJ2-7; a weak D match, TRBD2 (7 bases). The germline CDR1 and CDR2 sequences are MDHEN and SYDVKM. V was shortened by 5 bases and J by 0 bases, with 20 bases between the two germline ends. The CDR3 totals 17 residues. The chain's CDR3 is CASSVTRGGGVSYEQYF. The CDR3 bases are TGTGCCAGCAGTGTCACGAGGGGAGGGGGAGTCTCCTACGAGCAGTACTTC.

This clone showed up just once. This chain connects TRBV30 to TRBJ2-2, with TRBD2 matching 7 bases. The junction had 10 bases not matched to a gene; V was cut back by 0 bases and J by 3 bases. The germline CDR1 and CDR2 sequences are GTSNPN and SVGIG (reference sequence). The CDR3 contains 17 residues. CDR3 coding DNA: TGTGCCTGGAGTGTACGAGCGGGAACGCGGTACACCGGGGAGCTGTTTTTT. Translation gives CAWSVRAGTRYTGELFF. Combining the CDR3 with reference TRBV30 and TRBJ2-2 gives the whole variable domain SQTIHQWPATLVQPVGSPLSLECTVEGTSNPNLYWYRQAAGRGLQLLFYSVGIGQISSEVPQNLSASRPQDRQFILSSKKLLLSDSGFYLCAWSVRAGTRYTGELFFGEGSRLTVL.

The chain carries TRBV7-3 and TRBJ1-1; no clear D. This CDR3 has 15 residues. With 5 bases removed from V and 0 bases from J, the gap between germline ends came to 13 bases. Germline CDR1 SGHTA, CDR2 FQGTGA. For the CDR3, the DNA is TGTGCCAGCAGCCCACGAGGTGGGATGAACACTGAAGCTTTCTTT. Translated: CASSPRGGMNTEAFF.

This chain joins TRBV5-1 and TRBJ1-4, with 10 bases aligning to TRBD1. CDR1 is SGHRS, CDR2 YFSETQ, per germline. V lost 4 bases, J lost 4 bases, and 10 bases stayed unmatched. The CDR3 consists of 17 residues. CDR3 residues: CASSRGTGDYLNEKLFF. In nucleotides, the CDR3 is TGCGCCAGCAGCCGCGGGACAGGGGACTATCTTAATGAAAAACTGTTTTTT.

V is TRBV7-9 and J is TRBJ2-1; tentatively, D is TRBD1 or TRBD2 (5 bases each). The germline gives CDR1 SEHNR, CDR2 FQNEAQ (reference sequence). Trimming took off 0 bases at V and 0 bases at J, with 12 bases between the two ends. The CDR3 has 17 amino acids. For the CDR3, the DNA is TGTGCCAGCAGCTTAGCGAGGGGCTTTGGCTCCTACAATGAGCAGTTCTTC. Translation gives CASSLARGFGSYNEQFF.

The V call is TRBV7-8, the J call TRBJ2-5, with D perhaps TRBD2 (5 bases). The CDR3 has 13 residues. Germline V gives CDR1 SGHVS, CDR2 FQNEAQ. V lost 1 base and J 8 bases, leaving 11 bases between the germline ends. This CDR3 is CASSLVDRGTQYF. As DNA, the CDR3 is TGTGCCAGCAGCTTAGTGGATCGGGGAACCCAGTACTTC.

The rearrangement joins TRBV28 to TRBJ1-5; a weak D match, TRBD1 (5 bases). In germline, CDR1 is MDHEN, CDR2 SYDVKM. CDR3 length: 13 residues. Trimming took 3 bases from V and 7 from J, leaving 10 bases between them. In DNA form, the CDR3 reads TGTGCCAGCAGTTTTAGGGGCGGCCAGCCCCAGCATTTT. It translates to CASSFRGGQPQHF.

CDR3: CASSDYSTRSYEQYF. The CDR3 coding sequence is TGCGCCAGCAGCGATTATTCGACACGTTCCTACGAGCAGTACTTC. The chain carries TRBV4-1 and TRBJ2-7, with unresolved D. Trimming cost V 5 bases and J 1 base, with 15 bases left between them. CDR1 and CDR2 (germline): MGHRA, YSYEKL. The CDR3 has 15 amino acids.

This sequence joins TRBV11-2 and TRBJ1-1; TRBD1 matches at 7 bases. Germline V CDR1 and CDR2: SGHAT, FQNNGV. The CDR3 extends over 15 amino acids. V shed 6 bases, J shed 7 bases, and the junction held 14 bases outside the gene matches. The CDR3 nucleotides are TGTGCCAGCAGGATCCGACAGGGAACCTCCAATGAAGCTTTCTTT. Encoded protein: CASRIRQGTSNEAFF.

The CDR3, as DNA: TGTGCCAGCAGCCAAACAACCGGGTACACCGGGGAGCTGTTTTTT. Amino acids: CASSQTTGYTGELFF. The chain joins TRBV14 to TRBJ2-2; D is unclear. The ends were cut back, 2 bases at V and 3 bases at J, with 10 bases in the middle. The V gene's germline CDR1 is SGHDN and CDR2 FVKESK. This CDR3 is built from 15 residues.

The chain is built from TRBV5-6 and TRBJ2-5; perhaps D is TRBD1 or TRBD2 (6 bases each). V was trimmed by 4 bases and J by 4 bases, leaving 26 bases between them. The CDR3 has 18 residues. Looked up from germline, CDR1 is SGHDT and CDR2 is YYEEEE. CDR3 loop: CASSHLTGRVGRRETQYF. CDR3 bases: TGTGCCAGCAGCCACCTCACAGGGAGAGTGGGGAGGAGAGAGACCCAGTACTTC.

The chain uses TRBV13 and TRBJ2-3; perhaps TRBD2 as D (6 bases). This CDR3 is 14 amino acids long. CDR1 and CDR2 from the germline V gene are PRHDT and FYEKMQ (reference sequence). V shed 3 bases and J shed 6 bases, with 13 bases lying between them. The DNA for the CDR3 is TGTGCCAGCAGCTTTCCCGGGAGTTCTGATACGCAGTATTTT. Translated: CASSFPGSSDTQYF.

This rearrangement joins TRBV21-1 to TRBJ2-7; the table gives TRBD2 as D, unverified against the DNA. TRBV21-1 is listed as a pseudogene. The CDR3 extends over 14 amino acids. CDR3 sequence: CASSKCLPPYEQYF. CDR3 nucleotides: TGTGCCAGCAGCAAATGCCTACCGCCCTACGAGCAGTACTTC.